These T cell receptor beta chains were read from a single sample in a study of T cells in localized non-small cell lung cancer. Produced via immunoSEQ multiplex PCR; TCRdb's table is partial and in-frame only. The table lists around 91,000 clones, approximately 90% of them singletons. This sample comprised peripheral blood, obtained before any cancer treatment. These TCRs come from a man aged 40 to 70 with stage I squamous cell lung carcinoma. The CDR3 runs from the conserved cysteine through the conserved F or W. D genes are given only for firm matches. A row's size may be missing; if present it is once, few, many or a size class.

clone size	D gene	V gene	J gene	CDR3 DNA	CDR3 protein
.	.	TRBV7-9	TRBJ2-3	TGTGCCAGCAGCTTACGGTCTAGTTCCACAGATACGCAGTATTTT	CASSLRSSSTDTQYF
.	.	TRBV7-2	TRBJ1-5	TGTGCCAGCAGCATAGCCGGGGGGGGAGAGTATCAGCCCCAGCATTTT	CASSIAGGGEYQPQHF
.	.	TRBV5-1	TRBJ1-2	TGCGCCAGCAGCTTGGGGGGTATTAACTATGGCTACACCTTC	CASSLGGINYGYTF
.	.	TRBV18	TRBJ2-2	TGTGCCAGCTCACCAGAAGCCACCGGGGAGCTGTTTTTT	CASSPEATGELFF
.	.	TRBV4-1	TRBJ1-1	TGCGCCAGCAGCCAGGGGAGAGTCGGTAGCAGCATGAACACTGAAGCTTTCTTT	CASSQGRVGSSMNTEAFF
.	.	TRBV19	TRBJ1-5	TGTGCCAGTAGAGGGACCGGCCAGCCCCAGCATTTT	CASRGTGQPQHF
.	.	TRBV4-1	TRBJ2-5	TGCGCCAGCTCGATCGGAGGGGGCCCAGAGACCCAGTACTTC	CASSIGGGPETQYF
.	TRBD1	TRBV28	TRBJ1-4	TGTGCCAGCAGTTTAGGGGGACAGGGACGTGAAAAACTGTTTTTT	CASSLGGQGREKLFF
.	.	TRBV4-3	TRBJ1-2	TGCGCCAGCAGCCATCCAGGGGTGGACTATGGCTACACCTTC	CASSHPGVDYGYTF
.	.	TRBV5-1	TRBJ1-2	TGCGCCAGCAGCTTGTCGACATCTAATGGCTACACCTTC	CASSLSTSNGYTF
.	.	TRBV6-1	TRBJ2-1	TGCGCCAGCAGTGAAAGAGTAAGGGGGAATGAGCAGTTCTTC	CASSERVRGNEQFF
.	TRBD2	TRBV27	TRBJ2-4	TGTGCCAGCAGTTCCTATAGCGGGGCCAGCCTTCTAGCCAAAAACATTCAGTACTTC	CASSSYSGASLLAKNIQYF
.	.	TRBV7-9	TRBJ1-5	TGTGCCAGCAGCCGGGACGGGGCCGGGCAGCCCCAGCATTTT	CASSRDGAGQPQHF
once	.	TRBV7-9	TRBJ1-5	TGTGCCAGCAGCCGGGATAGCAATCAGCCCCAGCATTTT	CASSRDSNQPQHF
.	TRBD1	TRBV7-2	TRBJ1-6	TGTGCCAGCAGCTTTAACAGGGGTAGGAATTCACCCCTCCACTTT	CASSFNRGRNSPLHF
.	.	TRBV29-1	TRBJ2-6	TGCAGCGTTGAAGTATGGGGCTCTGGGGCCAACGTCCTGACTTTC	CSVEVWGSGANVLTF
.	.	TRBV28	TRBJ2-7	TGTGCCAGCACCCTGGGGGCCTCCTACGAGCAGTACTTC	CASTLGASYEQYF
.	.	TRBV2	TRBJ2-5	TGTGCCAGCAGTGGGACGAGGGGAGTGGAAGGGACCCAGTACTTC	CASSGTRGVEGTQYF
.	.	TRBV4-3	TRBJ1-2	TGCGCCAGCAGCCAAGAATTAAGGGGAAGCTATGGCTACACCTTC	CASSQELRGSYGYTF
.	.	TRBV5-1	TRBJ1-2	TGCGCCAGCAGCTTCGGAGCGACTAACTATGGCTACACCTTC	CASSFGATNYGYTF
.	.	TRBV7-8	TRBJ1-5	TGTGCCAGCAGCTTAGAGTTAGGATATCGACAGCCCCAGCATTTT	CASSLELGYRQPQHF
.	TRBD1	TRBV28	TRBJ1-2	TGTGCCAGCAATCCTCAGGACAGGGGGATATATGCTGGCTACACCTTC	CASNPQDRGIYAGYTF
.	.	TRBV9	TRBJ2-5	TGTGCCAGCAGCGGAAAGATTAAAGAGACCCAGTACTTC	CASSGKIKETQYF
.	.	TRBV6-5	TRBJ1-2	TGTGCCAGCAGTTACTCGGGGGACGGTATGATCTATGGCTACACCTTC	CASSYSGDGMIYGYTF
once	TRBD1	TRBV27	TRBJ1-1	TGTGCCAGCAGTTTAGCAGGCCAGGGGGGAATGAGGGCTTTCTTT	CASSLAGQGGMRAFF
.	.	TRBV29-1	TRBJ1-1	TGCAGCGTTGTGTCCGGTAGCACTGAAGCTTTCTTT	CSVVSGSTEAFF
.	.	TRBV5-1	TRBJ2-2	TGCGCCAGCCGATCCCACAGGGACATCGGGGAGCTGTTTTTT	CASRSHRDIGELFF
.	.	TRBV7-2	TRBJ2-2	TGTGCCAGCAGCTTAGCGGAGGGAACGAACACCGGGGAGCTGTTTTTT	CASSLAEGTNTGELFF
.	.	TRBV6-6	TRBJ2-6	TGTGCCAGCAGTCCCCGCGGCTCTGGGGCCAACGTCCTGACTTTC	CASSPRGSGANVLTF
.	.	TRBV6-1	TRBJ2-3	TGTGTCAGCAGTGATATAGGTGGGCAGCCGCAGTATTTT	CVSSDIGGQPQYF
.	.	TRBV27	TRBJ1-6	TGTGCCAGCAGTCCTGACAGGCCCCGCTCCTATAATTCACCCCTCCACTTT	CASSPDRPRSYNSPLHF
.	.	TRBV4-1	TRBJ1-6	TGCGCCAGCAGCCCCAGGGCGATTAATTCACCCCTCCACTTT	CASSPRAINSPLHF
.	.	TRBV19	TRBJ1-1	TGTGCCAGTAGTTCGAACGGGCGTGGGGTTTCGGGAACTGAAGCTTTCTTT	CASSSNGRGVSGTEAFF
.	.	TRBV5-1	TRBJ2-7	TGCGCCAGCAGCTTGGTCCCAGGAGACTACGAGCAGTACTTC	CASSLVPGDYEQYF
.	.	TRBV25-1	TRBJ1-2	TGTGCCAGCAGTGAAACGACAGGACCCTATGGCTACACCTTC	CASSETTGPYGYTF
.	.	TRBV5-4	TRBJ2-4	TGTGCCAGCAGCTTGGGGGGGAATCTAGCCAAAAACATTCAGTACTTC	CASSLGGNLAKNIQYF
.	TRBD1	TRBV6-1	TRBJ2-3	TGTGCCAGCAAGTCTTGGGACAGGGGCCCAGATACGCAGTATTTT	CASKSWDRGPDTQYF